A selection of T cell receptor beta chains follows, all from one sample in a study of T cell repertoires in chronic hepatitis B. Produced via immunoSEQ multiplex PCR; TCRdb's table is partial and in-frame only. This sample's clone table lists some 50 clones. The specimen sequenced was total CD8+ T cells from PBMCs. The receptors come from a human donor with chronic hepatitis B virus infection. Both conserved end residues are part of each CDR3. A D gene is named only where the DNA matches it firmly. Expanded clones get a size class; other rows say once, few or many, or leave the size out.

NA,TRBV6-4,TRBJ2-3,NA,CASSSGSTDTQYF,TGTGCCAGCAGTAGCGGGAGCACAGATACGCAGTATTTT
NA,TRBV7-6,TRBJ2-5,NA,CASSLRLGNGETQYF,TGTGCCAGCAGCTTAAGGTTAGGGAATGGAGAGACCCAGTACTTC
NA,TRBV19,TRBJ2-5,NA,CASSIKGQGQGTQYF,TGTGCCAGTAGTATAAAGGGCCAGGGGCAAGGGACCCAGTACTTC
NA,TRBV5-6,TRBJ1-1,TRBD1,CASSWGQDEAFF,TGTGCCAGCAGCTGGGGACAGGACGAAGCTTTCTTT
few,TRBV7-2,TRBJ2-7,NA,CASSLSSTHEQYF,TGTGCCAGCAGCTTATCCTCTACCCACGAGCAGTACTTC
NA,TRBV5-8,TRBJ2-1,TRBD2,CASSLEAASGRTEQFF,TGTGCCAGCAGCTTGGAGGCGGCTAGCGGGAGGACTGAGCAGTTCTTC
NA,TRBV6-4,TRBJ2-3,NA,CASSDVGEADTQYF,TGTGCCAGCAGTGACGTGGGGGAAGCAGATACGCAGTATTTT
NA,TRBV6-1,TRBJ1-4,NA,CASSEMDGANEKLFF,TGTGCCAGCAGTGAAATGGACGGTGCTAATGAAAAACTGTTTTTT
NA,TRBV27,TRBJ2-1,TRBD2,CASSTLPGLAGNEQFF,TGTGCCAGCAGTACACTCCCGGGACTAGCGGGCAATGAGCAGTTCTTC
NA,TRBV5-6,TRBJ2-6,NA,CASCASNKSQSRANVLTF,TGTGCCAGCTGTGCGAGCAATAAGTCACAAAGTCGGGCCAACGTCCTGACTTTC